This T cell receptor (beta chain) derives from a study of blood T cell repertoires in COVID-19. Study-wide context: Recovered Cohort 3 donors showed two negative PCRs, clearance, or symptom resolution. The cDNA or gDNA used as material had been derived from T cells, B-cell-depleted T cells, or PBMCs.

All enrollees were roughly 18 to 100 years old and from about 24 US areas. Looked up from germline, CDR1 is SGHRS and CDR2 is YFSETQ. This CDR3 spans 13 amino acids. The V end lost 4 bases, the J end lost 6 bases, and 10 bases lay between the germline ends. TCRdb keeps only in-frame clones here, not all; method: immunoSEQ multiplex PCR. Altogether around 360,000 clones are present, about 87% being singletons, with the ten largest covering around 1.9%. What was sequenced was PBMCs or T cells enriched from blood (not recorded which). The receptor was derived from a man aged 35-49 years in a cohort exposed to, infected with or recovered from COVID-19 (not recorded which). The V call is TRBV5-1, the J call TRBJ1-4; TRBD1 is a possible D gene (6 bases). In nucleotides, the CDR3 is TGCGCCAGCAGCCTTACAGGGTATGAAAAACTGTTTTTT. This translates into CASSLTGYEKLFF.